The 24 T cell receptor beta chains listed next were all sequenced from one sample in a study of blood T cell repertoires in COVID-19. Assay: immunoSEQ multiplex PCR; the TCRdb copy retains only in-frame clones and omits some. The sample shows tens of thousands of clones, around nine tenths of them seen only once. The specimen sequenced was peripheral blood. The source of these receptors is a human donor in a cohort sampled during active COVID-19.

CDR3 amino acids: CASSPGTGGGEKLFF. The CDR3 DNA is TGTGCCAGCAGCCCCGGGACAGGGGGCGGTGAAAAACTGTTTTTT. The chain is built from TRBV5-8 and TRBJ1-4; the match to TRBD1 covers 12 bases. Germline-derived CDR1 and CDR2 are SGHTS and YDEGEE. This CDR3 spans 15 amino acids. The trim removed 4 bases at V and 7 bases at J, leaving 5 bases unmatched.

The CDR3 bases are TGTGCCAGCTCCTCCGGGACTAGCGGGGCCTACAATGAGCAGTTCTTC. As protein: CASSSGTSGAYNEQFF. The V call is TRBV18, the J call TRBJ2-1, with 13 bases matching TRBD2. The CDR3 sequence is 16 residues long. CDR1 is KGHSH, CDR2 LQKENI, per germline. The J segment lost 2 bases and the V segment lost 6 bases, leaving 4 bases of the junction unmatched.

The genes are TRBV5-1 and TRBJ2-3; D remains unclear. V gave up 2 bases and J gave up 0 bases, with 7 bases separating them. CDR1 and CDR2 (germline): SGHRS, YFSETQ. The length of the CDR3 is 14 residues. CDR3 in amino acids: CASSLAQSTDTQYF. The CDR3 region has the DNA TGCGCCAGCAGCTTAGCGCAGAGCACAGATACGCAGTATTTT.

The rearrangement joins TRBV5-6 to TRBJ1-1, with D possibly matching TRBD1 (5 bases). This CDR3 is 13 amino acids long. Germline assignment: CDR1 SGHDT and CDR2 YYEEEE. V was trimmed by 4 bases and J by 1 base, leaving 8 bases between them. The CDR3 region is CASSQGGNTEAFF. CDR3 DNA sequence: TGTGCCAGCAGCCAGGGTGGGAACACTGAAGCTTTCTTT.

The rearrangement uses TRBV27 and TRBJ1-2; D may be TRBD1 (6 bases). CDR3 length equals 14 residues. The V end lost 0 bases, the J end lost 7 bases, and 12 bases lay between the germline ends. Germline CDR1 is MNHEY and CDR2 is SMNVEV (reference sequence). The CDR3 DNA sequence: TGTGCCAGCAGTTTATCGTACAGGGCAGGTGGCTACACCTTC. It is translated as CASSLSYRAGGYTF.

In its sample, this clone was seen a few times. CDR3 bases: TGCGCCAGCGCACTAAGCCCCGGGACTCAGACTGGCTACACCTTC. This codes for CASALSPGTQTGYTF. The V and J genes are TRBV4-1 and TRBJ1-2; weak D call: TRBD1 (5 bases). V was pared by 8 bases and J by 7 bases, with 23 bases between. This CDR3 is built from 15 residues. Germline CDR1 reads MGHRA; CDR2 reads YSYEKL.

The chain employs TRBV2 and TRBJ1-5; a possible D gene is TRBD1 (5 bases). The CDR3 covers 15 residues. Germline CDR1 SNHLY, CDR2 FYNNEI. Trimming cost V 4 bases and J 2 bases, with 12 bases left between them. The chain's CDR3 is CASSVGGGGNQPQHF. As DNA, the CDR3 is TGTGCCAGCAGTGTTGGGGGAGGGGGCAATCAGCCCCAGCATTTT.

The rearrangement joins TRBV15 to TRBJ2-7; D unclear. V shed 0 bases and J shed 5 bases, with 8 bases lying between them. There are 13 residues in the CDR3. Germline V gives CDR1 LNHNV, CDR2 YYDKDF (reference sequence). This chain's CDR3 is CATSRDGRDEQYF. CDR3 DNA sequence: TGTGCCACCAGCAGAGATGGTCGCGACGAGCAGTACTTC.

A few counts support this clone. This sequence joins TRBV5-6 and TRBJ2-3; 15 nucleotides line up with TRBD2. Trimming took 4 bases from V and 3 from J; bases not matched to a gene: 6. The germline CDR1 and CDR2 sequences are SGHDT and YYEEEE. CDR3 length: 17 residues. DNA for the CDR3: TGTGCCAGCAGCGGGGGACTAGCGGGAGGAAGTACAGATACGCAGTATTTT. Protein sequence: CASSGGLAGGSTDTQYF. The full variable domain, rest sourced from reference TRBV5-6 and TRBJ2-3, is DAGVTQSPTHLIKTRGQQVTLRCSPKSGHDTVSWYQQALGQGPQFIFQYYEEEERQRGNFPDRFSGHQFPNYSSELNVNALLLGDSALYLCASSGGLAGGSTDTQYFGPGTRLTVL.

This chain joins TRBV27 and TRBJ2-7; TRBD1 agrees at 7 bases. The CDR3 is 14 residues long. Per germline, CDR1 MNHEY and CDR2 SMNVEV (reference sequence). V lost 4 bases, J lost 0 bases, and 3 bases stayed unmatched. CDR3 loop: CASSYRGSSYEQYF. In DNA form, the CDR3 reads TGTGCCAGCAGTTACAGGGGTAGCTCCTACGAGCAGTACTTC.

This clone has a single count. The genes are TRBV3-1 (or the pseudogene TRBV3-2) and TRBJ2-2; 12 bases are shared with TRBD2. This CDR3 contains 17 residues. CDR1 and CDR2 from the germline V gene are LGHDT and YNNKEL (reference sequence). Losses at the gene ends were 1 base for V and 5 bases for J; bases not matched to a gene: 5. The CDR3 spells CASSQASGRAGTGELFF. For the CDR3, the DNA is TGTGCCAGCAGCCAAGCTAGCGGGAGGGCCGGGACCGGGGAGCTGTTTTTT.

The chain recombines TRBV18 with TRBJ1-2; 10 positions agree with TRBD1. Per germline, CDR1 KGHSH and CDR2 LQKENI. The trim removed 5 bases at V and 7 bases at J, leaving 10 bases unmatched. The CDR3 contains 15 residues. The CDR3 DNA follows: TGTGCCAGCTCAAGACCCGGGACAGGGGATCGTGGCTACACCTTC. Translated: CASSRPGTGDRGYTF.

This CDR3 is CASGFKPADTQYF. CDR3 coding DNA: TGTGCTAGTGGTTTTAAGCCGGCAGATACGCAGTATTTT. This chain uses TRBV12-5 with TRBJ2-3; D is uncertain. Germline lookup yields CDR1 LGHNT and CDR2 FRNRAP. CDR3 length equals 13 residues. The V end lost 3 bases, the J end lost 4 bases, and 8 bases lay between the germline ends. The full variable domain, with the rest looked up from reference TRBV12-5 and TRBJ2-3, is DARVTQTPRHKVTEMGQEVTMRCQPILGHNTVFWYRQTMMQGLELLAYFRNRAPLDDSGMPKDRFSAEMPDATLATLKIQPSEPRDSAVYFCASGFKPADTQYFGPGTRLTVL.

V is TRBV30 and J is TRBJ2-2; TRBD1 is a possible D gene (6 bases). V lost 0 bases to trimming and J lost 5 bases, with 16 bases between them. Germline CDR1 is GTSNPN and CDR2 is SVGIG (reference sequence). The CDR3 is 16 residues long. The CDR3 DNA reads as TGTGCCTGGAGTGTCCAAAGACAGGCGAGGACCGGGGAGCTGTTTTTT. This translates into CAWSVQRQARTGELFF.

The chain couples TRBV2 to TRBJ1-5, with TRBD1 as a possible D gene (6 bases). V was clipped by 6 bases and J by 1 base, with 13 bases between them. Germline loops: CDR1 SNHLY, CDR2 FYNNEI. The CDR3 extends over 15 amino acids. The CDR3 is CASREQGSSNQPQHF. DNA of the CDR3: TGTGCCAGCAGGGAACAGGGATCGAGCAATCAGCCCCAGCATTTT.

This clone was recorded only once. This rearrangement joins TRBV7-9 to TRBJ2-7; TRBD2 is a possible D gene (6 bases). Germline assignment: CDR1 SEHNR and CDR2 FQNEAQ (reference sequence). Trimming stripped 5 bases from V and 3 bases from J, with 14 bases between. This CDR3 has 14 amino acids. CDR3 in DNA: TGTGCCAGCAGCCCCGGAGGGCAGCACTACGAGCAGTACTTC. Amino acid sequence: CASSPGGQHYEQYF.

The CDR3 nucleotides are TGTGCCTGCCCCCCGAAGACAGGGACCACCGGGGAGCTGTTTTTT. This codes for CACPPKTGTTGELFF. This chain links TRBV30 with TRBJ2-2; 7 bases align to TRBD1. The length of the CDR3 is 15 residues. Germline V lookup: CDR1 GTSNPN, CDR2 SVGIG (reference sequence). The trim removed 6 bases at V and 4 bases at J, leaving 11 bases unmatched.

The chain joins TRBV27 to TRBJ1-6; possible D gene TRBD1, 6 bases. The CDR3 totals 16 residues. The germline CDR1 and CDR2 sequences are MNHEY and SMNVEV (reference sequence). V was pared by 2 bases and J by 2 bases, with 10 bases between. CDR3 residues: CASSLRGATYNSPLHF. The CDR3 nucleotides read TGTGCCAGCAGTTTACGGGGGGCGACCTATAATTCACCCCTCCACTTT.

The chain combines TRBV19 with TRBJ2-5; D possibly corresponds to TRBD2 (7 bases). This CDR3 is 14 amino acids long. Germline V gene data show CDR1 as LNHDA and CDR2 as SQIVND (reference sequence). Trimming stripped 11 bases from V and 6 bases from J, with 22 bases between. For the CDR3, the DNA is TGTGCCCACCGGGGGGCAGGGGTTATGAAGACCCAGTACTTC. Protein: CAHRGAGVMKTQYF.

The rearrangement uses TRBV19 and TRBJ2-7; D perhaps matches TRBD2 (6 bases). Germline CDR1 is LNHDA and CDR2 is SQIVND (reference sequence). The CDR3 is 13 residues long. The ends were cut back, 5 bases at V and 4 bases at J, with 12 bases in the middle. CDR3 in amino acids: CASSLRTNYEQYF. In nucleotides, the CDR3 is TGTGCCAGTAGTCTCAGGACTAATTACGAGCAGTACTTC.

A few counts support this clone. This sequence joins TRBV4-3 and TRBJ1-1, with D maybe TRBD1 (6 bases). Germline loops: CDR1 LGHNA, CDR2 YSLEER. Deletions cut 0 bases from V and 5 bases from J, with 13 bases between. This CDR3 comprises 15 residues. The CDR3 DNA reads TGCGCCAGCAGCCAAGAAGAGGGGGGGTGGACTGAAGCTTTCTTT. Translation: CASSQEEGGWTEAFF.

Only one count was recorded for this clone. The genes are TRBV20-1 and TRBJ2-1; 7 bases fit TRBD2. J lost 10 bases, V lost 6 bases, and 6 bases had no gene match. CDR1 is DFQATT and CDR2 is SNEGSKA in the germline V gene (reference sequence). CDR3 length equals 11 residues. CDR3 protein: CSARGEGEQFF. The CDR3 DNA reads as TGCAGTGCCCGGGGGGAGGGCGAGCAGTTCTTC.

The chain employs TRBV18 and TRBJ2-2; 10 nucleotides align to TRBD1. The CDR3 length is 16 residues. Germline V gene data show CDR1 as KGHSH and CDR2 as LQKENI. V shed 4 bases, J shed 3 bases, and the junction held 5 bases outside the gene matches. CDR3 sequence (DNA): TGTGCCAGCTCACTTACCGGGACAGGGGACACCGGGGAGCTGTTTTTT. It encodes CASSLTGTGDTGELFF. The full variable domain, its missing parts supplied by reference TRBV18 and TRBJ2-2, is NAGVMQNPRHLVRRRGQEARLRCSPMKGHSHVYWYRQLPEEGLKFMVYLQKENIIDESGMPKERFSAEFPKEGPSILRIQQVVRGDSAAYFCASSLTGTGDTGELFFGEGSRLTVL.

The rearrangement joins TRBV5-4 to TRBJ1-1; possible D gene TRBD1, 5 bases. Germline V gene sequence: CDR1 SGHNT, CDR2 YYREEE (reference sequence). V was clipped by 4 bases and J by 4 bases, with 14 bases between them. This CDR3 contains 14 residues. CDR3 sequence reads: CASSPPGVSTEAFF. The CDR3 DNA reads TGTGCCAGCAGCCCCCCGGGGGTGAGCACTGAAGCTTTCTTT.